The rows below give T cell receptor beta chains drawn from one sample of a study of graft-versus-host responses after intestinal transplantation. Here immunoSEQ multiplex PCR was the method, and the copy in TCRdb shows in-frame clones only, minus some. The sample has fewer than 30,000 clones, approximately 85% seen once. The input for sequencing was PBMCs, taken approximately 450 days after intestinal transplant. These receptors were obtained from a human patient who received an intestinal transplant, so some T cells may come from the graft donor. The CDR3 runs from the conserved cysteine through the conserved F or W. A D gene is named only where the DNA matches it firmly. The size of a clone is reported for some rows only, either as once, few or many, or as a class for expanded clones.

cdr3_nt	cdr3_aa	v_call	d_call	j_call	clone_size
TGTGCCAGCAGTGAAAGTATCGGGACGGACTATGGCTACACCTTC	CASSESIGTDYGYTF	TRBV6-1	.	TRBJ1-2	.
TGTGCCAGCAGTTTAACCGGACGGAGTAGCGAGCAGTACTTC	CASSLTGRSSEQYF	TRBV28	.	TRBJ2-7	.
TGTGCCTGGAGTGTAGGGGAGTTGGGAGGCTACACCTTC	CAWSVGELGGYTF	TRBV30	.	TRBJ1-2	.
TGCGCCAGCAGCCCTAGTAGGGAAGGCTACACCTTC	CASSPSREGYTF	TRBV5-1	.	TRBJ1-2	.
TGTGCCAGCACCCCAACAGGGGCTGGTGAGACCCAGTACTTC	CASTPTGAGETQYF	TRBV28	TRBD1	TRBJ2-5	.
TGTGCCAGCAGTCTCCAGGGTACGCAGTATTTT	CASSLQGTQYF	TRBV6-5	.	TRBJ2-3	.
TGTGCCAGCAGTTACCCTAGCGGGGGAGCCAAAAACATTCAGTACTTC	CASSYPSGGAKNIQYF	TRBV6-6	TRBD2	TRBJ2-4	few
TGTGCCAGCAGCGTAGGGGGACAGGCCAATTCACCCCTCCACTTT	CASSVGGQANSPLHF	TRBV9	TRBD1	TRBJ1-6	.
TGTGCCAGCAGGCGGACCCCGAACACCGGGGAGCTGTTTTTT	CASRRTPNTGELFF	TRBV9	.	TRBJ2-2	.
TGTGCCAGCAGTTACTCGAAACAGCCCCAGCATTTT	CASSYSKQPQHF	TRBV6-7	.	TRBJ1-5	.
TGTGCCAGCAGAGACGCGGGCGGGGGAGATACGCAGTATTTT	CASRDAGGGDTQYF	TRBV6-1	TRBD2	TRBJ2-3	.
TGCGCCAGCAGCTTAGTTAGCGGGAGCATTTACAATGAGCAGTTCTTC	CASSLVSGSIYNEQFF	TRBV5-1	TRBD2	TRBJ2-1	.
TGCGCCAGCAGCGGAGGACAGTTCGGGGAGCTGTTTTTT	CASSGGQFGELFF	TRBV5-1	.	TRBJ2-2	.
TGTGCCAGCAGCTTGGGGGACAATGGGGCCAACGTCCTGACTTTC	CASSLGDNGANVLTF	TRBV5-6	.	TRBJ2-6	few
TGTGCCAGTATCAGGGACTCTAAAAAGAACTATGGCTACACCTTC	CASIRDSKKNYGYTF	TRBV19	.	TRBJ1-2	.
TGTGCCAGCAGCGAACAGGGGGTGGTACAGCCCTACGAGCAGTACTTC	CASSEQGVVQPYEQYF	TRBV9	TRBD1	TRBJ2-7	.
TGTGCCAGTAGGGTCACCGGGACAGGGGTCCACGAGCAGTACTTC	CASRVTGTGVHEQYF	TRBV19	TRBD1	TRBJ2-7	.
TGTGCTAGCAGCCCGGGACAGGGGTGGAATGAGCAGTTCTTC	CASSPGQGWNEQFF	TRBV7-7	TRBD1	TRBJ2-1	.
TGTGCCAGCAGGAGGGGTAGGGGAACCACCGGGGAGCTGTTTTTT	CASRRGRGTTGELFF	TRBV9	.	TRBJ2-2	.
TGTGCCAGCAGCCACGGGTCAGCGGGAGCTGAGCAGTACTTC	CASSHGSAGAEQYF	TRBV6-1	TRBD2	TRBJ2-7	few
TGTGCCAGCAGCTTAACCGGGACTAGCGGCTACAATGAGCAGTTCTTC	CASSLTGTSGYNEQFF	TRBV9	TRBD2	TRBJ2-1	.
TGTGCCAGCAGAACGAAGCAGGGCACAGATACGCAGTATTTT	CASRTKQGTDTQYF	TRBV6-1	.	TRBJ2-3	.
TGTGCCAGCAACCCCGTAGCGGGAGGACCCAAGACGAGAGAGCAGTACTTC	CASNPVAGGPKTREQYF	TRBV28	TRBD2	TRBJ2-7	.
TGTGCCAGCAGCCCGTGGGGGGGGAGGAATGAGCAGTTCTTC	CASSPWGGRNEQFF	TRBV5-8	TRBD2	TRBJ2-1	.
TGTGCCAGCAGCAGAAGACCTAGCACAGATACGCAGTATTTT	CASSRRPSTDTQYF	TRBV27	.	TRBJ2-3	once
TGTGCCAGCAGCGGAGTAAAATTTGGGGCCAACGTCCTGACTTTC	CASSGVKFGANVLTF	TRBV4-2	.	TRBJ2-6	few
TGTGCCTGGAGTAATGGGAGACTCACAGATACGCAGTATTTT	CAWSNGRLTDTQYF	TRBV30	.	TRBJ2-3	once
TGTGCCTGGAGTGTGGGGACTAGCAGCCAAGAGACCCAGTACTTC	CAWSVGTSSQETQYF	TRBV30	TRBD2	TRBJ2-5	.
TGTGCCAGCAGCCCTCGGACAGTTCCTGGGTCACCCCTCCACTTT	CASSPRTVPGSPLHF	TRBV9	.	TRBJ1-6	.
TGTGCCAGCAGTATTGATTTCACAGGGCAAGAGACCCAGTACTTC	CASSIDFTGQETQYF	TRBV6-5	.	TRBJ2-5	.
TGTGCCAGCCCCAAGACGAGAGGGAGCGGTGAAAAACTGTTTTTT	CASPKTRGSGEKLFF	TRBV6-4	.	TRBJ1-4	.
TGTGCCAGCAGTTTCCGCCCGGCGGGCTATAATTCACCCCTCCACTTT	CASSFRPAGYNSPLHF	TRBV6-5	.	TRBJ1-6	.
TGTGCCAGCAGCCAAGCCCGACTAGCCCCGTACGAGCAGTACTTC	CASSQARLAPYEQYF	TRBV14	TRBD2	TRBJ2-7	.
TGTGCCAGCAGCTCGGGACTAGCGGGAGGGCTTGCCGGGGAGCTGTTTTTT	CASSSGLAGGLAGELFF	TRBV5-4	TRBD2	TRBJ2-2	.
TGTGCCAGTAGTACTAGCGGGAGCACAGATACGCAGTATTTT	CASSTSGSTDTQYF	TRBV19	TRBD2	TRBJ2-3	.
TGTGCCTGGACAAAGGGGCAGCCAAGCTTTCGAAACACCATATATTTT	CAWTKGQPSFRNTIYF	TRBV30	.	TRBJ1-3	once
TGTGCCAGCAGCTTACTATTGGGACCGACGATGGGGGAGCAGTACTTC	CASSLLLGPTMGEQYF	TRBV11-3	.	TRBJ2-7	.
TGCAGCGTTACCTCCCCGTGGGGGCCCTACGAGCAGTACTTC	CSVTSPWGPYEQYF	TRBV29-1	.	TRBJ2-7	.
TGTGCCTGGAGTGCCGGGTCCCAGGGGATTCAGTACTTC	CAWSAGSQGIQYF	TRBV30	.	TRBJ2-4	.
TGTGCCATCAGTGAGTCTTACAGGGGGCCTGATAGCAATCAGCCCCAGCATTTT	CAISESYRGPDSNQPQHF	TRBV10-3	TRBD1	TRBJ1-5	.
TGTGCCAGCAGCTTATGGATAGCGGGGTCCACAGATACGCAGTATTTT	CASSLWIAGSTDTQYF	TRBV7-2	TRBD2	TRBJ2-3	.
TGTGCCATCAGTGCCGCGCAGACATTGCACGAGGGGAGCGGGCGGAACACCGGGGAGCTGTTTTTT	CAISAAQTLHEGSGRNTGELFF	TRBV10-3	.	TRBJ2-2	.
TGTGCCAGCAGCGTAGCCCCCGGACAGGGGCGCTGGGGGAACACTGAAGCTTTCTTT	CASSVAPGQGRWGNTEAFF	TRBV9	TRBD1	TRBJ1-1	.
TGTGCCAGCAGTTACTCGGGGCCCGGCACTGAAGCTTTCTTT	CASSYSGPGTEAFF	TRBV6-5	.	TRBJ1-1	.
TGTGCCAGCAGCCAAGATGGACGGAACACTGAAGCTTTCTTT	CASSQDGRNTEAFF	TRBV4-2	.	TRBJ1-1	.
TGCAGTGCTAGGAGGGGCAATGAGCAGTTCTTC	CSARRGNEQFF	TRBV20-1	.	TRBJ2-1	.
TGCGCCAGCAGGGACCGACCGAACACTGAAGCTTTCTTT	CASRDRPNTEAFF	TRBV5-1	.	TRBJ1-1	.